This T cell receptor beta chain was captured in a study of blood T cell repertoires in COVID-19. Germline V lookup: CDR1 SGHTA, CDR2 FQGTGA. CDR3 size: 13 residues. V dropped 0 bases and J dropped 6 bases, with 9 bases sitting between them. The table came from immunoSEQ multiplex PCR; TCRdb's copy has only in-frame clones and leaves some out. The table has some 320,000 clones, approximately 88% seen once. The rearrangement uses TRBV7-3 and TRBJ2-7; D perhaps matches TRBD2 (5 bases). Sequenced input: peripheral blood. The TCR was taken from a woman aged 30 to 39 who had recovered from COVID-19. In nucleotides, the CDR3 is TGTGCCAGCAGCTTAACCTATGGAGGCGAGCAGTACTTC. Translated, it gives CASSLTYGGEQYF. Based on the CDR3 plus reference TRBV7-3 and TRBJ2-7, the full variable domain is GAGVSQTPSNKVTEKGKYVELRCDPISGHTALYWYRQSLGQGPEFLIYFQGTGAADDSGLPNDRFFAVRPEGSVSTLKIQRTERGDSAVYLCASSLTYGGEQYFGPGTRLTVT.